This T cell receptor beta chain emerged from a study of PD-1 blockade in classical Hodgkin lymphoma. Produced via immunoSEQ multiplex PCR; TCRdb's table is partial and in-frame only. Here the sample spans 30,000 to 40,000 clones, approximately 90% being singletons. This CDR3 region has 14 residues. V lost 5 bases and J lost 0, with 10 bases in between. Germline V gives CDR1 MNHEY, CDR2 SMNVEV (reference sequence). Noted time point: cycle 4 day 1 (C4D1), after 5 to 7 weeks of nivolumab. Each patient's relapse followed autologous stem cell transplantation, and brentuximab vedotin exposure varied. Researchers used magnetic negative selection to pull out pure CD4+ T cells from thawed PBMCs. This clone was counted only a few times.

This TCR came from a human donor with classical Hodgkin lymphoma. The chain couples TRBV27 to TRBJ1-2; D call uncertain. Source: CD4+ T cells from blood, taken before the fourth cycle of nivolumab. As DNA, the CDR3 is TGTGCCAGCAGTCCTTACACAGCTAACTATGGCTACACCTTC. This sequence encodes CASSPYTANYGYTF.